This TCR beta chain was identified during a study of immune heterogeneity within non-small cell lung tumors. Study summary: It was found that the tumors were a few squamous cell carcinomas, 9 to 10 non-squamous carcinomas and 1 not otherwise specified. The study, taken as a whole, reports: The high-frequency T-cell receptor beta clonotypes mostly did not match up between individual patients. Recurrence of identical dominant CDR3 beta clonotypes was observed across tumor sites within a patient, alongside site-unique high-frequency clones.

For each sample, template was 600 ng of bulk tumor genomic DNA. In surgery, several biopsies were collected from each primary tumor at widely spaced sites. Enrolled patients presented with newly diagnosed, previously untreated non-small cell lung cancer and underwent curative surgery. Donors comprised surgical patients with newly diagnosed non-small cell lung cancer, operated on with curative intent. Germline lookup yields CDR1 MNHEY and CDR2 SMNVEV (reference sequence). The germline V and J ends were trimmed by 5 bases and 9 bases, with 16 bases remaining between them. The CDR3 loop spans 14 amino acids. Amplification of the TCR beta CDR3 was achieved through multiplex PCR with 32 V and 13 J primers. TCRdb reprocessed the multiplex PCR reads with MiXCR, giving one entry per CDR3 protein. Of roughly 10,000 distinct CDR3 sequences in the sample, under 20% were seen once. This clonotype was seen only once. Its specificity is unknown.

This clonotype was obtained from a man in his forties with non-small cell lung cancer. The chain is built from TRBV27 and TRBJ2-2; tentatively, D is TRBD1 (5 bases). The specimen was lung tumor tissue. The CDR3 DNA is TGTGCCAGCAGTCCCACCCAACAGGTCTGGGAGCTGTTTTTT. Its translation: CASSPTQQVWELFF.